This T cell receptor beta chain is drawn from a study of regulatory T cells in long-lasting Graves disease. Relying on iRepertoire HTBI primers and Arm-PCR of CDR3 regions, the team built TCR beta libraries. Using its own MiXCR run on the multiplex PCR reads, TCRdb lists one record per CDR3 protein. Here the sample spans 310,000 or so distinct CDR3 sequences, roughly a fifth being singletons. Noted time point: persistent/refractory GD, antithyroid drugs over 5 years with positive TRAb. Making the TCR library involved RNA that had been extracted from PBMCs. Study-level results: Under persistent disease, TRBV28, TRBJ1-2 and TRBJ2-5 were used preferentially. TCR diversity in persistent Graves' patients was below that of newly diagnosed ones. Authors noted too few samples as a limitation. A greater number of public clonotypes (about 2,900) was shared by persistent patients than by new patients (just over 950).

Trimming took off 11 bases at V and 9 bases at J, with 23 bases between the two ends. The CDR3 is made up of 14 amino acids. This clonotype has more than one count but fewer than ten. Antigen unknown. Just one base apart from a much larger clone, this may be a read error. Sequenced here: peripheral blood mononuclear cells (PBMCs), sampled when the disease was refractory, from a patient treated with antithyroid drugs. The rearrangement joins TRBV12-3 or TRBV12-4 to TRBJ2-1; perhaps TRBD1 as D (6 bases). This clonotype was sampled from a female donor with Graves disease. The CDR3 here is CACTLGLGTSEQFF. In nucleotides, the CDR3 is TGTGCCTGCACCCTCGGGTTAGGGACAAGTGAGCAGTTCTTC.